The 30 T cell receptor beta chains listed next were all sequenced from one sample in a study of shared clonotypes between healthy human individuals. Sequencing used immunoSEQ multiplex PCR; TCRdb keeps in-frame clones, though not all of them. The table shows about 2 million clones, with 85% to 95% occurring only once. In the naive CD8 group, cells lacked CD45RO and were positively selected for CCR7, so terminally differentiated effector memory CD45RA+ cells were left out. Sequencing was performed on naive CD8+ T cells sorted from blood. The receptors derive from a man aged 18 to 29 in good health.

The chain joins TRBV9 to TRBJ1-2; the D is unclear. Trimming left V 0 bases short and J 5 bases short, with 14 bases between. The CDR3 totals 15 residues. CDR1 and CDR2 from the germline V gene are SGDLS and YYNGEE. The CDR3 loop reads CASSVGGGQVYGYTF. CDR3 nucleotides: TGTGCCAGCAGCGTAGGGGGAGGGCAGGTATATGGCTACACCTTC.

The chain recombines TRBV2 with TRBJ1-4; D is ambiguous. The CDR3 consists of 14 residues. The germline V gene encodes CDR1 SNHLY and CDR2 FYNNEI. The V gene lost 4 bases and the J gene lost 7 bases, with 13 bases spanning the gap. As DNA, the CDR3 is TGTGCCAGCAGTGCAGGCTTAGGTAGTGAAAAACTGTTTTTT. Translated, it gives CASSAGLGSEKLFF.

This clone showed up just once. The chain is built from TRBV27 and TRBJ1-2; D is unresolved. Germline V gives CDR1 MNHEY, CDR2 SMNVEV (reference sequence). The germline V and J ends were trimmed by 2 bases and 4 bases, with 8 bases remaining between them. There are 13 residues in the CDR3. CDR3 coding DNA: TGTGCCAGCAGTTTAACGCCCGCCTATGGCTACACCTTC. Amino acid sequence: CASSLTPAYGYTF.

A single count supports this clone. The chain is built from TRBV2 and TRBJ2-1; D is uncertain. From germline, CDR1 is SNHLY and CDR2 FYNNEI. The CDR3 is 13 amino acids. V lost 6 bases and J lost 10, with 16 bases in between. The CDR3 nucleotides are TGTGCCAGCAGAGAGGCCGGACCCACCGAGCAGTTCTTC. This translates into CASREAGPTEQFF. Together with reference TRBV2 and TRBJ2-1, the CDR3 gives the full variable domain: EPEVTQTPSHQVTQMGQEVILRCVPISNHLYFYWYRQILGQKVEFLVSFYNNEISEKSEIFDDQFSVERPDGSNFTLKIRSTKLEDSAMYFCASREAGPTEQFFGPGTRLTVL.

The V call is TRBV27, the J call TRBJ2-3, with TRBD1 identical over 7 bases. The CDR3 is made up of 15 amino acids. Germline V gene lookup returns CDR1 MNHEY and CDR2 SMNVEV (reference sequence). J was trimmed by 6 bases and V by 1 base; bases with no gene match: 7. The CDR3 spells CASSLWNRGYDTQYF. The CDR3 nucleotides read TGTGCCAGCAGTTTATGGAACAGGGGATACGATACGCAGTATTTT.

The chain links TRBV10-3 to TRBJ2-7; D call uncertain. CDR3 length equals 11 residues. The V and J ends lost 3 bases and 7 bases respectively, with 7 bases between them. Per germline, CDR1 ENHRY and CDR2 SYGVKD. The CDR3 sequence is CAISEGQEQYF. The CDR3 DNA follows: TGTGCCATCAGTGAAGGGCAGGAGCAGTACTTC.

The genes are TRBV27 and TRBJ2-7; perhaps TRBD2 as D (5 bases). The germline gives CDR1 MNHEY, CDR2 SMNVEV (reference sequence). Trimming removed 0 bases at V and 3 bases at J, with 15 bases between. CDR3 length: 16 residues. The CDR3: CASSLSMAYAGYEQYF. CDR3 bases: TGTGCCAGCAGTTTATCGATGGCTTATGCGGGCTACGAGCAGTACTTC.

This chain links TRBV19 with TRBJ1-4; maybe TRBD1 (6 bases). This CDR3 contains 15 residues. The germline V and J ends were trimmed by 6 bases and 8 bases, with 19 bases remaining between them. The germline V gene has CDR1 LNHDA and CDR2 SQIVND (reference sequence). The CDR3 DNA is TGTGCCAGTAGCCCGGTTGGGGGCGGGGTGGAAAAACTGTTTTTT. Encoded protein: CASSPVGGGVEKLFF.

This chain links TRBV11-2 with TRBJ2-6, with 8 positions matching TRBD1. Unmatched junction bases numbered 16, after V lost 5 bases and J lost 4 bases. The CDR3 is 19 residues long. Germline values: CDR1 SGHAT, CDR2 FQNNGV. The CDR3 loop is CASSPPLDRDALGANVLTF. CDR3 DNA: TGTGCCAGCAGCCCTCCCCTGGACAGGGATGCACTGGGGGCCAACGTCCTGACTTTC.

DNA of the CDR3: TGTGCCAGCAGTGCAGCGGGGGGGGTGGAGACCCAGTACTTC. Translated: CASSAAGGVETQYF. The chain couples TRBV2 to TRBJ2-5, with 10 bases matching TRBD2. This CDR3 contains 14 residues. Trimming at V came to 4 bases and at J to 5 bases, leaving 4 bases not matched to a gene. Germline V gene sequence: CDR1 SNHLY, CDR2 FYNNEI.

About this clone itself: Other DNA sequences in this specimen translate into the identical CDR3. The chain recombines TRBV27 with TRBJ2-7, with 9 bases lining up with TRBD1. Trimming took 4 bases from V and 3 from J; bases not matched to a gene: 4. Per the germline V gene, CDR1 is MNHEY and CDR2 is SMNVEV (reference sequence). This CDR3 is built from 14 residues. The CDR3: CASSSGTGHYEQYF. CDR3 nucleotide sequence: TGTGCCAGCAGTTCCGGGACAGGGCACTACGAGCAGTACTTC.

This clone has only a few counts. The chain joins TRBV29-1 to TRBJ1-2; D gene uncertain. CDR3 length: 8 residues. CDR1 is SQVTM, CDR2 ANQGSEA, per germline. Trimming removed 6 bases from V and 6 bases from J, with 2 bases in between. The CDR3 region has the DNA TGCAGCGTCAATGGCTACACCTTC. It encodes CSVNGYTF.

The rearrangement uses TRBV19 and TRBJ1-2; D gene unclear. With 6 bases removed from V and 6 bases from J, the gap between germline ends came to 20 bases. The CDR3 consists of 15 residues. Germline lookup yields CDR1 LNHDA and CDR2 SQIVND (reference sequence). CDR3 nucleotides: TGTGCCAGTAGCGAGTTCATGGACCGGAGGGATGGCTACACCTTC. It specifies CASSEFMDRRDGYTF.

The chain uses TRBV6-6 and TRBJ2-7, with D tentatively TRBD2 (7 bases). The CDR3 contains 16 residues. V gave up 2 bases and J gave up 0 bases, with 14 bases separating them. The V gene's germline CDR1 is MNHNY and CDR2 SVGAGI (reference sequence). The chain's CDR3 is CASSYDGGGSSYEQYF. The CDR3 coding sequence is TGTGCCAGCAGTTACGACGGGGGCGGGAGCTCCTACGAGCAGTACTTC.

The chain joins TRBV27 to TRBJ2-3; TRBD2 matches 12 bases. Trimming took 5 bases from V and 3 from J; bases not matched to a gene: 6. The CDR3 loop spans 16 amino acids. In germline, CDR1 is MNHEY, CDR2 SMNVEV (reference sequence). The CDR3 DNA follows: TGTGCCAGCAGTACCAGACTAGCGGGGGATACAGATACGCAGTATTTT. It codes for CASSTRLAGDTDTQYF.

This sequence joins TRBV7-6 and TRBJ1-5; the D is unclear. With 5 bases removed from V and 5 bases from J, the gap between germline ends came to 19 bases. CDR1 SGHVS and CDR2 FNYEAQ come from the germline V gene. The CDR3 loop spans 16 amino acids. This CDR3 is CASSPEVGSGDQPQHF. The CDR3 DNA is TGTGCCAGCAGCCCCGAGGTAGGGTCCGGGGATCAGCCCCAGCATTTT.

The chain is built from TRBV7-9 and TRBJ1-1; the D is unclear. The V and J ends lost 3 bases and 6 bases respectively, with 8 bases between them. There are 12 residues in the CDR3. Germline CDR1 reads SEHNR; CDR2 reads FQNEAQ (reference sequence). The CDR3 region is CASSFSSAEAFF. In DNA, the CDR3 is TGTGCCAGCAGCTTCTCCTCAGCTGAAGCTTTCTTT.

The chain uses TRBV11-2 and TRBJ2-1; TRBD2 aligns across 7 bases. V trimming: 1 base; J trimming: 5 bases; junction bases outside the gene matches: 5. The CDR3 is 15 amino acids. The V gene's germline CDR1 is SGHAT and CDR2 FQNNGV. The CDR3 nucleotides are TGTGCCAGCAGCTTAGGCTCGGGACTAAACAATGAGCAGTTCTTC. Its protein is CASSLGSGLNNEQFF. The variable domain in full, with the rest retrieved from reference TRBV11-2 and TRBJ2-1, is EAGVAQSPRYKIIEKRQSVAFWCNPISGHATLYWYQQILGQGPKLLIQFQNNGVVDDSQLPKDRFSAERLKGVDSTLKIQPAKLEDSAVYLCASSLGSGLNNEQFFGPGTRLTVL.

This clone was recorded only once. The V and J genes are TRBV7-2 and TRBJ1-3, with D perhaps matching TRBD1 (5 bases). Germline V gene data show CDR1 as SGHTA and CDR2 as FQGNSA. The CDR3 sequence is 17 residues long. V was clipped by 4 bases and J by 0 bases, with 16 bases between them. DNA of the CDR3: TGTGCCAGCAGCTCCCCATTTGGGGGAGTCTCTGGAAACACCATATATTTT. This codes for CASSSPFGGVSGNTIYF.

With respect to this clone: Other DNA sequences in this sample translate to the same CDR3. The rearrangement joins TRBV6-5 to TRBJ2-7; 7 bases are shared with TRBD2. CDR3 length: 15 residues. Germline V gene data show CDR1 as MNHEY and CDR2 as SVGAGI. J was trimmed by 3 bases and V by 0 bases; bases with no gene match: 5. CDR3 sequence: CASSYSGEGSYEQYF. CDR3 sequence (DNA): TGTGCCAGCAGTTACTCTGGGGAGGGAAGCTACGAGCAGTACTTC.

The DNA of the CDR3 is TGTGCCAGCAGCCCCGGGACAGACATGAACACTGAAGCTTTCTTT. Protein sequence: CASSPGTDMNTEAFF. V usage is TRBV13 and J usage is TRBJ1-1; TRBD1 matches at 7 bases. CDR3 length: 15 residues. V gave up 5 bases and J gave up 0 bases; unmatched junction bases: 6. Germline CDR1 and CDR2: PRHDT and FYEKMQ (reference sequence).

Comments on this clone: In the same sample, other DNA sequences code for this CDR3. The DNA for the CDR3 is TGTGCCAGCAGTTTATCCGGAGCCTACGAGCAGTACTTC. This codes for CASSLSGAYEQYF. The chain uses TRBV28 and TRBJ2-7; no firm D call. V lost 1 base and J 2 bases, leaving 6 bases between the germline ends. CDR1 is MDHEN, CDR2 SYDVKM, per germline. The CDR3 sequence is 13 residues long.

This chain uses TRBV28 with TRBJ2-7; TRBD1 might be the D (6 bases). V gave up 6 bases and J gave up 0 bases, with 15 bases separating them. This CDR3 has 15 residues. Germline assignment: CDR1 MDHEN and CDR2 SYDVKM. The CDR3 region is CASRQLTGNSYEQYF. CDR3 sequence (DNA): TGTGCCAGCAGGCAACTGACAGGAAACTCCTACGAGCAGTACTTC. Supplemented by reference TRBV28 and TRBJ2-7, the full variable domain reads DVKVTQSSRYLVKRTGEKVFLECVQDMDHENMFWYRQDPGLGLRLIYFSYDVKMKEKGDIPEGYSVSREKKERFSLILESASTNQTSMYLCASRQLTGNSYEQYFGPGTRLTVT.

This CDR3 reads CASTTAGNTYEQYF. As DNA, the CDR3 is TGTGCCAGCACCACAGCGGGCAACACCTACGAGCAGTACTTC. This chain joins TRBV27 and TRBJ2-7; a weak D match, TRBD2 (6 bases). V lost 7 bases, J lost 2 bases, and 15 bases lay in between. The germline gives CDR1 MNHEY, CDR2 SMNVEV (reference sequence). The CDR3 sequence is 14 residues long.

The rearrangement uses TRBV13 and TRBJ1-1; unclear D gene. The V end lost 3 bases, the J end lost 11 bases, and 13 bases lay between the germline ends. CDR1 PRHDT and CDR2 FYEKMQ come from the germline V gene (reference sequence). The CDR3 has 12 amino acids. As DNA, the CDR3 is TGTGCCAGCAGCTTCCCGGGAGTTGAGGCTTTCTTT. This sequence encodes CASSFPGVEAFF.

The J gene is TRBJ1-1, the V gene TRBV30; D remains ambiguous. The ends were cut back, 4 bases at V and 6 bases at J, with 12 bases in the middle. There are 12 residues in the CDR3. The germline gives CDR1 GTSNPN, CDR2 SVGIG (reference sequence). CDR3 residues: CAWTWGMAEAFF. The CDR3 bases are TGTGCCTGGACGTGGGGAATGGCTGAAGCTTTCTTT.

The chain uses TRBV11-2 and TRBJ1-1; no clear D. This CDR3 has 16 amino acids. The V gene's germline CDR1 is SGHAT and CDR2 FQNNGV. The V end was cut by 5 bases, the J end by 3 bases, with 19 bases between. The CDR3 nucleotides read TGTGCCAGCAGCCCCCGCCGCCGCAAACTTTACACTGAAGCTTTCTTT. It is translated as CASSPRRRKLYTEAFF.

CDR3 DNA sequence: TGTGCCAGCAGTTTTCAACAGGAGTTAGAGTACAATGAGCAGTTCTTC. This codes for CASSFQQELEYNEQFF. This chain joins TRBV28 and TRBJ2-1; maybe TRBD1 (5 bases). V shed 3 bases and J shed 4 bases, with 16 bases lying between them. The germline V gene encodes CDR1 MDHEN and CDR2 SYDVKM. The CDR3 contains 16 residues.

The J gene is TRBJ2-1, the V gene TRBV5-8; 12 nucleotides match TRBD2. Per germline, CDR1 SGHTS and CDR2 YDEGEE. The V and J ends lost 3 bases and 8 bases, in that order; junction bases with no gene match: 6. CDR3 length: 15 residues. The CDR3 loop reads CASSYLAGGPYEQFF. In nucleotides, the CDR3 is TGTGCCAGCAGCTATCTAGCGGGGGGGCCCTATGAGCAGTTCTTC.

The genes are TRBV6-1 and TRBJ2-3, with TRBD2 matching over 8 bases. After removal of 2 bases from V and 2 bases from J, the junction contained 9 bases not matched to a gene. This CDR3 contains 17 residues. Germline values: CDR1 MNHNS, CDR2 SASEGT. This chain's CDR3 is CASSEIIGGGPTDTQYF. For the CDR3, the DNA is TGTGCCAGCAGTGAAATCATTGGCGGGGGGCCCACAGATACGCAGTATTTT.